This T cell receptor (beta chain) was captured by sequencing in a study of T-cell reconstitution after alpha-beta-depleted transplantation in children. Unique molecular identifiers were incorporated when the TCRbeta library was constructed. One entry per CDR3 protein results from TCRdb running MiXCR on the PCR reads. The sample has about 400,000 distinct CDR3 sequences, approximately 20% seen once. This clonotype was counted a few times. The CDR3 is 14 amino acids. V lost 1 base to trimming and J lost 8 bases, with 12 bases between them. Germline-derived CDR1 and CDR2 are SGHTA and FQGNSA. The chain is built from TRBV7-2 and TRBJ2-1; D perhaps matches TRBD2 (6 bases). This receptor was obtained from a human donor who donated a stem cell graft to a child with acute myeloid leukemia. Source: PBMCs from the stem cell graft donor, taken from the stem cell graft. The CDR3: CASSLGGTVYEQFF. The CDR3 coding sequence is TGTGCCAGCAGCTTAGGGGGGACTGTATATGAGCAGTTCTTC.